These 5 T cell receptor beta chains were sequenced from one sample in a study of T cell repertoires in cytomegalovirus infection. Via MiXCR, TCRdb re-called the reads, giving one row per CDR3 protein. The sample records 310,000 or so distinct CDR3 sequences, about 25% being singletons. Material for sequencing was PBMCs. These receptors all come from a human donor in good health (CMV status not recorded). Some clones in this sample may be carry-over from other donors' samples.

In nucleotides, the CDR3 is TGTGCCTGGAGGATCCAGGGACAGTACAATGAGCAGTTCTTC. Amino acid sequence: CAWRIQGQYNEQFF. This chain joins TRBV30 and TRBJ2-1; 7 bases map to TRBD1. The CDR3 totals 14 residues. The V and J ends lost 3 bases and 4 bases, in that order; junction bases with no gene match: 6. Germline loops: CDR1 GTSNPN, CDR2 SVGIG (reference sequence).

This clonotype was counted a few times. V gene TRBV19 combines with J gene TRBJ2-2, with D maybe TRBD2 (7 bases). This CDR3 has 15 residues. Germline lookup yields CDR1 LNHDA and CDR2 SQIVND (reference sequence). V was trimmed by 6 bases and J by 6 bases, leaving 17 bases between them. CDR3 sequence reads: CASRPTGGASGELFF. In nucleotides, the CDR3 is TGTGCCAGTAGACCCACGGGGGGCGCTTCCGGGGAGCTGTTTTTT.

This clonotype showed up many times. This sequence joins TRBV7-2 and TRBJ2-1; maybe TRBD2 (5 bases). The CDR3 has 14 residues. V was cut by 4 bases and J by 1 base, with 8 bases left in between. CDR1 and CDR2 (germline): SGHTA, FQGNSA. The CDR3 is CASSSTSSYNEQFF. Written as DNA, the CDR3 is TGTGCCAGCAGCTCAACTAGTTCCTACAATGAGCAGTTCTTC.

This clonotype has only a few counts. V is TRBV7-9 and J is TRBJ1-2; the D gene is possibly TRBD1 (6 bases). Per the germline V gene, CDR1 is SEHNR and CDR2 is FQNEAQ (reference sequence). The CDR3 is 14 amino acids. Trimming cost V 5 bases and J 6 bases, with 16 bases left between them. Written as DNA, the CDR3 is TGTGCCAGCAGCCCCCCTTTACAGGGACATGGCTACACCTTC. Encoded protein: CASSPPLQGHGYTF. Variable domain in full (rest from reference TRBV7-9 and TRBJ1-2): DTGVSQNPRHKITKRGQNVTFRCDPISEHNRLYWYRQTLGQGPEFLTYFQNEAQLEKSRLLSDRFSAERPKGSFSTLEIQRTEQGDSAMYLCASSPPLQGHGYTFGSGTRLTVV.

In its sample, this clonotype was seen a few times. This chain connects TRBV20-1 to TRBJ2-5; D is undetermined. In germline, CDR1 is DFQATT, CDR2 SNEGSKA (reference sequence). The CDR3 runs to 12 residues. The V end was cut by 6 bases, the J end by 4 bases, with 12 bases between. CDR3 in amino acids: CSAKWGRETQYF. The CDR3 region has the DNA TGCAGTGCCAAATGGGGTCGAGAGACCCAGTACTTC.